This TCR beta chain was documented in a study of blood T cell repertoires in COVID-19. Overall study context: There were acute and convalescent COVID-19 samples, and they came from the United States, Italy and Spain. Sources were T cells, B-cell-depleted T cells, or PBMCs; the material itself was cDNA or gDNA.

Sequencing was performed with immunoSEQ multiplex PCR; in TCRdb, only in-frame clones are kept and a portion is missing. The table records 110,000 to 150,000 clones, over 80% of them present only once. Trimming shortened V by 6 bases and J by 4 bases, and 15 bases separated the two germline ends. The CDR3 contains 14 residues. The germline CDR1 and CDR2 sequences are MNHEY and SVGAGI. Participants had their cohort set by participant-reported clinical history. The TCR was taken from a woman aged 40 to 50 who had recovered from COVID-19. The rearrangement links TRBV6-5 to TRBJ1-2, with D unclear. Sequencing input: PBMCs or T cells enriched from blood (not recorded which). CDR3 nucleotide sequence: TGTGCCAGCAGCCTCTACCGGCAGGCCTATGGCTACACCTTC. Amino acid sequence: CASSLYRQAYGYTF.